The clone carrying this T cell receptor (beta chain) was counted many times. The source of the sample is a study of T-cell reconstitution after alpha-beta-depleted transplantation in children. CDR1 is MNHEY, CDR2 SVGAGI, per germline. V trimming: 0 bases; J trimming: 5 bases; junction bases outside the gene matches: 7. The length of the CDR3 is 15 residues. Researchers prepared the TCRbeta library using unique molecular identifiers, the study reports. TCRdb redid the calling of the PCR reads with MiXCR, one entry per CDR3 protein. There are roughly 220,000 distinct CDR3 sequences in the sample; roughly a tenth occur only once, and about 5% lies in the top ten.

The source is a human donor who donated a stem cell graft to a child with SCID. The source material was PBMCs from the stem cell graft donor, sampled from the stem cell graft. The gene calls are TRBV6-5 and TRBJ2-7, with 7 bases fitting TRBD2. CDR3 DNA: TGTGCCAGCAGTTACTCCCGGACTAGAGTCCACGAGCAGTACTTC. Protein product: CASSYSRTRVHEQYF.